The subject of this entry is one T cell receptor (beta chain). In the original workflow: Using reference gene primer amplification, nucleated cell counts were estimated. Here immunoSEQ multiplex PCR was the method, and the copy in TCRdb shows in-frame clones only, minus some. From that table come the V and J calls and clone size; the DNA was used to work out D and trimming. The data show under 400,000 clones, roughly 90% seen once. This sample is drawn from a study of blood T cell repertoires in COVID-19. As for the study in general: From T cells, B-cell-depleted T cells, or PBMCs came the material, which was cDNA or gDNA.

The TCR was taken from a woman in her twenties or thirties with COVID-19, enrolled during active disease. The sequencing input was peripheral blood.

As DNA, the CDR3 is TGTGCCAGCAGTTACACCCCCCAGCGGGAGACAGATACGCAGTATTTT. It is translated as CASSYTPQRETDTQYF. The chain carries TRBV6-5 and TRBJ2-3; 8 bases agree with TRBD2. V lost 2 bases, J lost 3 bases, and 7 bases stayed unmatched. Germline V gene lookup returns CDR1 MNHEY and CDR2 SVGAGI. The CDR3 totals 16 residues.